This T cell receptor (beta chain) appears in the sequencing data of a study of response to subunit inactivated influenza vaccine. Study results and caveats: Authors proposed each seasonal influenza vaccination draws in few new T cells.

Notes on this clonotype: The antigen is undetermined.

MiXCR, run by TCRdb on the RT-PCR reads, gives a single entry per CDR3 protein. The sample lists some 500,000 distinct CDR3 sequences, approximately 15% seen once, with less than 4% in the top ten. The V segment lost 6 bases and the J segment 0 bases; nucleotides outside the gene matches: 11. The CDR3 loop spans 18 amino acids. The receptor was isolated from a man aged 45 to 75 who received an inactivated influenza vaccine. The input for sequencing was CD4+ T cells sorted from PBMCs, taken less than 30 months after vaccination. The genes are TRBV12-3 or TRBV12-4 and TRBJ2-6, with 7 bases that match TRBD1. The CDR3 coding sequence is TGTGCCAGCAGACATACTCAGGGGGTAGCCTCTGGGGCCAACGTCCTGACTTTC. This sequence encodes CASRHTQGVASGANVLTF.